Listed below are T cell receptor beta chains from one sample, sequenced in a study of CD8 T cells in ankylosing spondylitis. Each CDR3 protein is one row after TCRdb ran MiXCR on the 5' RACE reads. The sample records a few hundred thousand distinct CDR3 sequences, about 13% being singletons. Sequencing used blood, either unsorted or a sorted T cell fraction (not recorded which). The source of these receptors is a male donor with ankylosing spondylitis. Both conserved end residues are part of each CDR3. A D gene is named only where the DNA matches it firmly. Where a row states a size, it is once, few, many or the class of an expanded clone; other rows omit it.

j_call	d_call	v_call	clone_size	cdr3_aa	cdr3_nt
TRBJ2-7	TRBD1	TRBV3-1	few	CASSPRIGQVSSYEQYF	TGTGCCAGCAGCCCCCGGATCGGACAGGTGAGCTCCTACGAGCAGTACTTC
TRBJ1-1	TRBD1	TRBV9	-	CASSPPGQGTNTEAFF	TGTGCCAGCAGCCCTCCGGGACAGGGGACAAACACTGAAGCTTTCTTT
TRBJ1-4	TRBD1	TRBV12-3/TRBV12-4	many	CASSSRDSATNEKLFF	TGTGCCAGCAGTTCCAGGGACAGCGCAACTAATGAAAAACTGTTTTTT
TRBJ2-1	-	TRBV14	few	CASSLYRTYNEQFF	TGTGCCAGCAGCCTATATAGGACCTACAATGAGCAGTTCTTC
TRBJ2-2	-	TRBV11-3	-	CASSLDSPGGELFF	TGTGCCAGCAGCTTAGATTCTCCGGGCGGGGAGCTGTTTTTT
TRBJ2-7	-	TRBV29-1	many	CSVVGPGREQYF	TGCAGCGTTGTGGGACCTGGCCGCGAGCAGTACTTC
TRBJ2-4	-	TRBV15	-	CATSAPGGAKNIQYF	TGTGCCACCAGCGCCCCTGGCGGCGCCAAAAACATTCAGTACTTC
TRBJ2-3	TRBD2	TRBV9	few	CASSDGLAGVPDTQYF	TGTGCCAGCAGCGACGGACTAGCGGGAGTGCCAGATACGCAGTATTTT
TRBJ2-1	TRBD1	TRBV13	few	CASSLEQGNLNEQFF	TGTGCCAGCAGCTTAGAACAGGGGAATCTCAATGAGCAGTTCTTC
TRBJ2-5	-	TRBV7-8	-	CASSIGNWAQYF	TGTGCCAGCAGCATCGGGAACTGGGCCCAGTACTTC
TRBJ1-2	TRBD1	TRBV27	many	CASSLGTGINYGYTF	TGTGCCAGCAGTCTAGGGACAGGAATTAACTATGGCTACACCTTC
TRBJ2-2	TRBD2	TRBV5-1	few	CASSLSLAGGPGTGELFF	TGCGCCAGCAGCTTGAGTCTAGCGGGAGGGCCGGGCACCGGGGAGCTGTTTTTT
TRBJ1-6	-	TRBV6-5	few	CASSYGAPNSPLHF	TGTGCCAGCAGTTATGGGGCGCCGAATTCACCCCTCCACTTT
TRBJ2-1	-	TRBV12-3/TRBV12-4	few	CASRESYNEQFF	TGTGCCAGCAGGGAATCCTACAATGAGCAGTTCTTC
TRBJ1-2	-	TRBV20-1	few	CSARPAGGVRYTF	TGCAGTGCTAGACCGGCGGGGGGTGTTCGCTACACCTTC
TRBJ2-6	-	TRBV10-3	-	CAISGGRASSGANVLTF	TGTGCCATCAGTGGAGGCAGGGCTAGCTCTGGGGCCAACGTCCTGACTTTC
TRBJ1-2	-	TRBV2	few	CASVSRTTTYDYTF	TGTGCCAGCGTATCCCGGACAACCACCTATGACTACACCTTC
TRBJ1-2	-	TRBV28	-	CASSYGGGVYGYTF	TGTGCCAGCAGTTATGGCGGAGGGGTCTATGGCTACACCTTC
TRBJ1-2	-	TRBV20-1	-	CSAEGTPGYTF	TGCAGTGCTGAGGGGACACCAGGCTACACCTTC
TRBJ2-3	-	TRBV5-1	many	CASSLAPGNGADTQYF	TGCGCCAGCAGCTTGGCTCCGGGAAATGGGGCAGATACGCAGTATTTT
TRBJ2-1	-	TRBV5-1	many	CASSGDSTIGSEQFF	TGCGCCAGCAGCGGGGACTCCACGATAGGGAGTGAGCAGTTCTTC
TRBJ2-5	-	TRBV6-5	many	CASSYSQVQETQYF	TGTGCCAGCAGTTATAGCCAGGTCCAAGAGACCCAGTACTTC
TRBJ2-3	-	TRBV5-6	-	CASADKEWAKGTQYF	TGTGCCAGCGCCGACAAGGAGTGGGCCAAGGGTACGCAGTATTTT
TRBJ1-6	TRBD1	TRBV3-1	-	CASSQGQGAENSPLHF	TGTGCCAGCAGCCAAGGACAGGGGGCCGAAAATTCACCCCTCCACTTT
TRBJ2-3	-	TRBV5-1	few	CASSLSDPGDTQYF	TGCGCCAGCAGCTTATCCGACCCGGGTGACACGCAGTATTTT
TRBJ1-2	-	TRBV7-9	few	CASTSPQGALYGYTF	TGTGCCAGCACCTCGCCACAGGGAGCCCTCTATGGCTACACCTTC
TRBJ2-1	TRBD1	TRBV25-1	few	CASSDRGQGDEQFF	TGTGCCAGCAGCGACAGGGGACAGGGCGATGAGCAGTTCTTC
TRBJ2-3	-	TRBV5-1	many	CASSLVLATDTQYF	TGCGCCAGCAGCTTGGTTCTAGCGACAGATACGCAGTATTTT
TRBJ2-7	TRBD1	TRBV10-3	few	CAISGGQGADEQYF	TGTGCCATCAGTGGCGGACAGGGGGCAGACGAGCAGTACTTC
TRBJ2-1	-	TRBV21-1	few	CASSKDYDENNEQFF	TGTGCCAGCAGCAAAGACTACGATGAAAACAATGAGCAGTTCTTC
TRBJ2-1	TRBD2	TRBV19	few	CASSIVGGRRNNEQFF	TGTGCCAGTAGTATAGTGGGGGGGAGAAGAAACAATGAGCAGTTCTTC
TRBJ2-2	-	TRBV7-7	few	CASSPWEGELFF	TGTGCCAGCAGCCCCTGGGAGGGGGAGCTGTTTTTT
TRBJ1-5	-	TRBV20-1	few	CSARGGPSNQPQHF	TGCAGTGCTAGAGGGGGGCCCAGCAATCAGCCCCAGCATTTT
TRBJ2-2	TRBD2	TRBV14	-	CASSQDTTSAHTGELFF	TGTGCCAGCAGCCAAGATACGACTAGCGCCCACACCGGGGAGCTGTTTTTT
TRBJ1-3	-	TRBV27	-	CASRDLGSGNTIYF	TGTGCCAGCAGGGACTTGGGCTCTGGAAACACCATATATTTT
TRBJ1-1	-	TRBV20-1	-	CSPEKRPNTEAFF	TGCAGTCCGGAGAAGAGGCCGAACACTGAAGCTTTCTTT
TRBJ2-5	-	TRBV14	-	CASSHRRTAGETQYF	TGTGCCAGCAGCCATAGGAGGACAGCGGGAGAGACCCAGTACTTC
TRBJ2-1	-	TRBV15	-	CATSRSTTGARNEQFF	TGTGCCACCAGCAGATCCACTACGGGTGCGAGGAATGAGCAGTTCTTC
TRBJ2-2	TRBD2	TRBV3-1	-	CASSQGLAGVGRDGELFF	TGTGCCAGCAGCCAAGGTCTAGCGGGAGTAGGCCGTGACGGGGAGCTGTTTTTT
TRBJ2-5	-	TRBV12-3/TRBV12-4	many	CASSSYQETQYF	TGTGCCAGCAGTTCTTACCAAGAGACCCAGTACTTC
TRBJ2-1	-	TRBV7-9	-	CASSGTPNYNEQFF	TGTGCCAGCAGCGGGACACCAAACTACAATGAGCAGTTCTTC
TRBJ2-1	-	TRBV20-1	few	CSAIGRYSYNEQFF	TGCAGTGCTATAGGGAGGTACTCCTACAATGAGCAGTTCTTC
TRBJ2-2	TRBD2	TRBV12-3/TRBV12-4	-	CASSARTSGRAGELFF	TGTGCCAGCAGTGCCAGGACTAGCGGGAGGGCCGGGGAGCTGTTTTTT
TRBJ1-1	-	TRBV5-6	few	CASSRSGEWTEAFF	TGTGCCAGCAGCCGTTCGGGGGAATGGACTGAAGCTTTCTTT
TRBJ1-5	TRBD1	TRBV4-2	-	CASSQTGGMSQPQHF	TGTGCCAGCAGCCAAACAGGGGGTATGAGTCAGCCCCAGCATTTT
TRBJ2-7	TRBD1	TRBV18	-	CASSPRTGVSEQYF	TGTGCCAGCTCACCGCGGACAGGGGTTAGCGAGCAGTACTTC
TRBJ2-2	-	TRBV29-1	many	CSVIPPGANTGELFF	TGCAGCGTTATTCCCCCGGGGGCAAACACCGGGGAGCTGTTTTTT
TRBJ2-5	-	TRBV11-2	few	CASSPGITETQYF	TGTGCCAGCAGCCCCGGGATCACGGAGACCCAGTACTTC
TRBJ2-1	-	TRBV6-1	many	CASRNGFMSNEQFF	TGTGCCAGCAGAAACGGTTTCATGTCAAATGAGCAGTTCTTC
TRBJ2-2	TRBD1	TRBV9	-	CASSVAPSGQGNGELFF	TGTGCCAGCAGCGTAGCCCCCTCGGGACAGGGGAACGGGGAGCTGTTTTTT
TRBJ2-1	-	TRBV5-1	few	CASTHDGDLEWNEQFF	TGCGCCAGCACCCACGATGGAGACCTGGAGTGGAATGAGCAGTTCTTC
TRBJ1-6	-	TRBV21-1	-	CASSKAPTKGPLHF	TGTGCCAGCAGCAAAGCCCCCACAAAAGGACCCCTCCACTTT
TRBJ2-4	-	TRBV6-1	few	CASSRDSLAKNIQYF	TGTGCCAGCAGTCGGGACTCGCTAGCCAAAAACATTCAGTACTTC
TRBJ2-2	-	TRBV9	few	CASSRDEGSALFF	TGTGCCAGCAGCAGAGACGAGGGTTCAGCGCTGTTTTTT
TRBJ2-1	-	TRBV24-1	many	CATSDPHGGSYNEQFF	TGTGCCACCAGTGACCCTCACGGGGGCTCCTACAATGAGCAGTTCTTC